This is a list of T cell receptor beta chains from one sample in a study of blood T cells in healthy people across ages. TCRdb re-called the 5' RACE reads with MiXCR, one entry per CDR3 protein. Of about a million distinct CDR3 sequences listed, roughly 51% are singletons. Sequencing was carried out using blood. Receptors originate from a woman aged 55-69 years in good health. The CDR3 runs from the conserved cysteine through the conserved F or W. Each record gives: V gene, J gene, D gene, clone size, CDR3 DNA, CDR3 protein. The D gene is left open where the match is weak. Rows may omit the clone size; those that give it use once, few, many or a size class.

v_call: TRBV5-1
j_call: TRBJ2-3
d_call: TRBD1
clone_size: -
cdr3_nt: TGCGCCAGCTCCCTGGACAGGGAAACGGATACGCAGTATTTT
cdr3_aa: CASSLDRETDTQYF

v_call: TRBV12-3/TRBV12-4
j_call: TRBJ2-1
d_call: -
clone_size: few
cdr3_nt: TGTGCCAGCAGTTCGGGACCCGGGTCGACGCAGTTCTTC
cdr3_aa: CASSSGPGSTQFF

v_call: TRBV4-2
j_call: TRBJ1-2
d_call: TRBD1
clone_size: -
cdr3_nt: TGTGCCAGCAGCCAAGATTTGACGGCCGGAGACAGGGAGGACGGCTACACCTTC
cdr3_aa: CASSQDLTAGDREDGYTF

v_call: TRBV7-2
j_call: TRBJ2-1
d_call: -
clone_size: -
cdr3_nt: TGTGCCAGCAGCTTAGAGAGGGAGCAGTTCTTC
cdr3_aa: CASSLEREQFF

v_call: TRBV29-1
j_call: TRBJ2-1
d_call: -
clone_size: few
cdr3_nt: TGCAGCGGGGAGGTTAGCTCCTACAATGAGCAGTTCTTC
cdr3_aa: CSGEVSSYNEQFF

v_call: TRBV15
j_call: TRBJ2-7
d_call: -
clone_size: few
cdr3_nt: TGTGCCACCAGCAGAGAAATCCAAGTCCCGAAGCAGTACTACGAGCAGTACTTC
cdr3_aa: CATSREIQVPKQYYEQYF

v_call: TRBV28
j_call: TRBJ2-7
d_call: TRBD1
clone_size: few
cdr3_nt: TGTGCCAGCAGTTCCTCGGGACAGGGATACGAGCAGTACTTC
cdr3_aa: CASSSSGQGYEQYF

v_call: TRBV6-2/TRBV6-3
j_call: TRBJ2-7
d_call: -
clone_size: -
cdr3_nt: TGTGCCAGCAGTTGGGCAGACTACGAGCAGTACTTC
cdr3_aa: CASSWADYEQYF

v_call: TRBV24-1
j_call: TRBJ2-1
d_call: -
clone_size: -
cdr3_nt: TGTGCCACCAGTTATCAGGGAGTGGGTGAGCAGTTCTTC
cdr3_aa: CATSYQGVGEQFF

v_call: TRBV4-2
j_call: TRBJ2-7
d_call: TRBD1
clone_size: few
cdr3_nt: TGTGCCAGCGGTAACCGGGACAGAGCCTACGAGCAGTACTTC
cdr3_aa: CASGNRDRAYEQYF

v_call: TRBV29-1
j_call: TRBJ1-2
d_call: -
clone_size: -
cdr3_nt: TGCAGCGTTGGGGCTGGCCCACTTGGCTACACCTTC
cdr3_aa: CSVGAGPLGYTF

v_call: TRBV12-3/TRBV12-4
j_call: TRBJ2-3
d_call: -
clone_size: -
cdr3_nt: TGTGCCAGCAGCGCGGGACTGCAACCACTCACAGATACGCTGTATTTT
cdr3_aa: CASSAGLQPLTDTLYF

v_call: TRBV28
j_call: TRBJ2-1
d_call: -
clone_size: few
cdr3_nt: TGTGCCAGCAAGGGTCAGGGATGGAATGAGCAGTTCTTC
cdr3_aa: CASKGQGWNEQFF

v_call: TRBV27
j_call: TRBJ2-1
d_call: -
clone_size: -
cdr3_nt: TGTGCCGGCAAACCGGGACAACTCTACAATGAGCAGTTCTTC
cdr3_aa: CAGKPGQLYNEQFF

v_call: TRBV20-1
j_call: TRBJ1-6
d_call: -
clone_size: -
cdr3_nt: TGCAGTGCAAGACCGCAGGGCAATAATTCACCCCTCCACTTT
cdr3_aa: CSARPQGNNSPLHF

v_call: TRBV20-1
j_call: TRBJ2-7
d_call: TRBD2
clone_size: -
cdr3_nt: TGCAGTGCCATGGGCCCGGGAGGCTCCGACGAGCAGTACTTC
cdr3_aa: CSAMGPGGSDEQYF

v_call: TRBV3-1
j_call: TRBJ2-1
d_call: TRBD2
clone_size: -
cdr3_nt: TGTGCCAGCAGCCAGCTCGGGACTAGCTTCGGGAATGAGCAGTTCTTC
cdr3_aa: CASSQLGTSFGNEQFF

v_call: TRBV9
j_call: TRBJ2-1
d_call: -
clone_size: once
cdr3_nt: TGTGCCAGCAGCTCCGGGGTAGGATACAATGAGCAGTTCTTC
cdr3_aa: CASSSGVGYNEQFF

v_call: TRBV6-5
j_call: TRBJ2-3
d_call: TRBD2
clone_size: -
cdr3_nt: TGTGCCAGCAGTTTCAGCGGGAGGTCAACTAGCACAGATACGCAGTATTTT
cdr3_aa: CASSFSGRSTSTDTQYF

v_call: TRBV18
j_call: TRBJ2-1
d_call: TRBD1
clone_size: -
cdr3_nt: TGTGCCAGCTCACCGACCCGGGACAGGGGGTTCAATGAGCAGTTCTTC
cdr3_aa: CASSPTRDRGFNEQFF

v_call: TRBV7-8
j_call: TRBJ1-2
d_call: TRBD1
clone_size: -
cdr3_nt: TGTGCCAGCACGAGGAGGGGGCACTATGGCTACACCTTC
cdr3_aa: CASTRRGHYGYTF

v_call: TRBV20-1
j_call: TRBJ2-1
d_call: TRBD2
clone_size: -
cdr3_nt: TGCAGTGCTAGGGATCTGTACCTAGCGGGAGTAGGTGAGCAGTTCTTC
cdr3_aa: CSARDLYLAGVGEQFF

v_call: TRBV27
j_call: TRBJ2-1
d_call: TRBD1
clone_size: few
cdr3_nt: TGTGCCAGCAGTGTGAGTAGGGGGCCTAGGGGTGAGCAGTTCTTC
cdr3_aa: CASSVSRGPRGEQFF

v_call: TRBV20-1
j_call: TRBJ2-7
d_call: -
clone_size: -
cdr3_nt: TGCAGTGCTACCGGGCGGCAGTACGAGCAGTACTTC
cdr3_aa: CSATGRQYEQYF

v_call: TRBV10-3
j_call: TRBJ2-3
d_call: TRBD2
clone_size: -
cdr3_nt: TGTGCCATCAGTGTAAACCAGGGAGGGACAGATACGCAGTATTTT
cdr3_aa: CAISVNQGGTDTQYF

v_call: TRBV4-3
j_call: TRBJ1-4
d_call: TRBD1
clone_size: -
cdr3_nt: TGCGCCAGCAGCCAAGAGGGACAGCCTTATGAAAAACTGTTTTTT
cdr3_aa: CASSQEGQPYEKLFF

v_call: TRBV12-3/TRBV12-4
j_call: TRBJ2-7
d_call: -
clone_size: -
cdr3_nt: TGTGCCAGCAGAGAAGGGCAGGCTTCCCTCTACGAGCAGTACTTC
cdr3_aa: CASREGQASLYEQYF

v_call: TRBV7-2
j_call: TRBJ1-2
d_call: -
clone_size: -
cdr3_nt: TGTGCCAGCAGCTTAGGGGAAGCTTCAAACTATGGCTACACCTTC
cdr3_aa: CASSLGEASNYGYTF

v_call: TRBV9
j_call: TRBJ2-3
d_call: -
clone_size: -
cdr3_nt: TGTGCCAGCAGCGTAGCCGGGGAGAAAGATACGCAGTATTTT
cdr3_aa: CASSVAGEKDTQYF

v_call: TRBV7-9
j_call: TRBJ1-1
d_call: -
clone_size: -
cdr3_nt: TGTGCCAGCAGCCCTGACACAGGCAGAACTACTGAAGCTTTCTTT
cdr3_aa: CASSPDTGRTTEAFF

v_call: TRBV28
j_call: TRBJ2-5
d_call: -
clone_size: -
cdr3_nt: TGTGCCAGCAGTTTACTATCCGGGATACAAGAGACCCAGTACTTC
cdr3_aa: CASSLLSGIQETQYF

v_call: TRBV20-1
j_call: TRBJ2-1
d_call: -
clone_size: -
cdr3_nt: TGCAGTGCTAGTCCGCGGGATCATGGGAATGAGCAGTTCTTC
cdr3_aa: CSASPRDHGNEQFF

v_call: TRBV7-6
j_call: TRBJ2-4
d_call: TRBD1
clone_size: once
cdr3_nt: TGTGCCAGCAGCTTAGGTCCGGGACAGGGGATGAACATTCAGTACTTC
cdr3_aa: CASSLGPGQGMNIQYF

v_call: TRBV29-1
j_call: TRBJ2-2
d_call: -
clone_size: few
cdr3_nt: TGCAGCGGTTTACAACCTCCCGGAGACGGGGAGCTGTTTTTT
cdr3_aa: CSGLQPPGDGELFF

v_call: TRBV27
j_call: TRBJ2-4
d_call: -
clone_size: -
cdr3_nt: TGTGCCAGCTGTAAGGGGGTCGGACTAGCCAAAAACATTCAGTACTTC
cdr3_aa: CASCKGVGLAKNIQYF

v_call: TRBV4-1
j_call: TRBJ2-7
d_call: TRBD2
clone_size: -
cdr3_nt: TGCGCCAGCAGCCCATTCCCTAGCGGGAGGGCAACGTACGAGCAGTACTTC
cdr3_aa: CASSPFPSGRATYEQYF

v_call: TRBV6-2/TRBV6-3
j_call: TRBJ2-3
d_call: -
clone_size: -
cdr3_nt: TGTGCCAGCAGCCCGAGGGGAAGATACACAGATACGCAGTATTTT
cdr3_aa: CASSPRGRYTDTQYF

v_call: TRBV12-3/TRBV12-4
j_call: TRBJ2-7
d_call: -
clone_size: -
cdr3_nt: TGTGCCAGCAGTAAAAGGGGGGTGACCTACGAGCAGTACTTC
cdr3_aa: CASSKRGVTYEQYF

v_call: TRBV28
j_call: TRBJ2-7
d_call: -
clone_size: -
cdr3_nt: TGTACCAGCAGTTTTGTGGAGAGCTACGAGCAGTACTTC
cdr3_aa: CTSSFVESYEQYF

v_call: TRBV2
j_call: TRBJ2-7
d_call: -
clone_size: -
cdr3_nt: TGTGCCAGCAGTGAATATCGCAGGGTCGGCTACGAGCAGTACTTC
cdr3_aa: CASSEYRRVGYEQYF

v_call: TRBV25-1
j_call: TRBJ1-1
d_call: -
clone_size: -
cdr3_nt: TGTGCCAGCAGTGATTTCGGTGGGGCTTTCTTT
cdr3_aa: CASSDFGGAFF

v_call: TRBV6-6
j_call: TRBJ1-4
d_call: TRBD1
clone_size: -
cdr3_nt: TGTGCCAGCAAACCGGGACAGGGGGTCGAAAAACTGTTTTTT
cdr3_aa: CASKPGQGVEKLFF

v_call: TRBV25-1
j_call: TRBJ2-5
d_call: -
clone_size: -
cdr3_nt: TGTGCCAGCAACCCCGACCCCCGGGTTCAGGGGTTAGAGACCCAGTACTTC
cdr3_aa: CASNPDPRVQGLETQYF

v_call: TRBV27
j_call: TRBJ2-7
d_call: -
clone_size: once
cdr3_nt: TGTGCCAGCCAGAGAAGTTACGACGCCTACGAGCAGTACTTC
cdr3_aa: CASQRSYDAYEQYF

v_call: TRBV10-3
j_call: TRBJ2-5
d_call: -
clone_size: few
cdr3_nt: TGTGCCATCAGTGAGCAGTGGATGGAGACCCAGTACTTC
cdr3_aa: CAISEQWMETQYF

v_call: TRBV7-2
j_call: TRBJ2-5
d_call: TRBD2
clone_size: many
cdr3_nt: TGTGCCAGCAGCTTAGAGGCGGGGGAGGGCCAAGAGACCCAGTACTTC
cdr3_aa: CASSLEAGEGQETQYF

v_call: TRBV10-2
j_call: TRBJ2-3
d_call: TRBD2
clone_size: -
cdr3_nt: TGCGCCAGCAGAGGCGGACTAGCGGGTCGAGATACGCAGTATTTT
cdr3_aa: CASRGGLAGRDTQYF

v_call: TRBV4-2
j_call: TRBJ2-1
d_call: -
clone_size: -
cdr3_nt: TGTGCCAGCAGCCCCCGAGGTCTATACAATGAGCAGTTCTTC
cdr3_aa: CASSPRGLYNEQFF

v_call: TRBV5-1
j_call: TRBJ2-3
d_call: -
clone_size: -
cdr3_nt: TGCGCCAGCAGGGCGGGCAAAAGCACAGATACGCAGTATTTT
cdr3_aa: CASRAGKSTDTQYF

v_call: TRBV18
j_call: TRBJ2-7
d_call: TRBD2
clone_size: -
cdr3_nt: TGTGCCAGCTCACCTAGAGGGAGCGGGGTTATCTACGAGCAGTACTTC
cdr3_aa: CASSPRGSGVIYEQYF

v_call: TRBV4-2
j_call: TRBJ1-4
d_call: -
clone_size: few
cdr3_nt: TGTGCCAGCAGCCAAGATGGAGGGGGGTCAGCCGAAAAACTGTTTTTT
cdr3_aa: CASSQDGGGSAEKLFF

v_call: TRBV4-1
j_call: TRBJ2-7
d_call: -
clone_size: -
cdr3_nt: TGCGCCAGCGGCCAAAGTGTTACTAGAGGGTTGGTCTACGAGCAGTACTTC
cdr3_aa: CASGQSVTRGLVYEQYF

v_call: TRBV4-1
j_call: TRBJ2-3
d_call: -
clone_size: few
cdr3_nt: TGCGCCAGCAGTCCAAGTGGTAGTAGCACAGATACGCAGTATTTT
cdr3_aa: CASSPSGSSTDTQYF

v_call: TRBV20-1
j_call: TRBJ2-5
d_call: TRBD2
clone_size: -
cdr3_nt: TGCAGTGCTAGGGGACTAGCGGAACAAGAGACCCAGTACTTC
cdr3_aa: CSARGLAEQETQYF